These T cell receptor beta chains were read from a single sample in a study of cytomegalovirus exposure and HLA in healthy donors. The method was immunoSEQ multiplex PCR; TCRdb's version includes in-frame clones alone and lacks a portion of them. The sample includes approximately 91,000 clones, less than 70% of them seen just once. The sequenced sample was PBMCs. These TCRs come from a female donor in good health and CMV-seronegative. Both conserved end residues are part of each CDR3. A D gene is named only where the DNA matches it firmly. The size field is filled for only some rows; it gives once, few, many or a size class.

j_call | v_call | d_call | clone_size | cdr3_aa | cdr3_nt
TRBJ1-2 | TRBV7-9 | . | few | CASTQTGANYGYTF | TGTGCCAGCACCCAGACAGGAGCTAACTATGGCTACACCTTC
TRBJ2-7 | TRBV21-1 | . | . | CASSKGGREYF | TGTGCCAGCAGCAAAGGGGGGAGGGAGTACTTC
TRBJ2-2 | TRBV5-1 | TRBD2 | . | CASRRPGLAGGSTGELFF | TGCGCCAGCAGAAGGCCGGGACTAGCGGGAGGATCGACCGGGGAGCTGTTTTTT
TRBJ2-1 | TRBV4-1 | TRBD1 | . | CASRPQGAKKYNEQFF | TGCGCCAGCAGACCACAGGGGGCGAAAAAGTACAATGAGCAGTTCTTC
TRBJ1-2 | TRBV7-2 | TRBD1 | . | CASSLVVRGDGYTF | TGTGCCAGCAGCTTAGTGGTCAGGGGGGATGGCTACACCTTC
TRBJ2-3 | TRBV6-1 | TRBD1 | . | CASSAPTGRSTDTQYF | TGTGCCAGCAGTGCCCCGACAGGGCGTAGCACAGATACGCAGTATTTT
TRBJ1-2 | TRBV28 | . | few | CASSLTGTAASYGYTF | TGTGCCAGCAGTTTAACCGGGACTGCTGCTAGCTATGGCTACACCTTC
TRBJ2-2 | TRBV7-9 | TRBD1 | few | CASSYGTGTNTGELFF | TGTGCCAGCAGCTACGGGACAGGGACCAACACCGGGGAGCTGTTTTTT
TRBJ2-1 | TRBV9 | TRBD2 | . | CASSPRVAGWDLNEQFF | TGTGCCAGCAGCCCTCGGGTAGCGGGATGGGATCTCAATGAGCAGTTCTTC
TRBJ2-6 | TRBV7-9 | TRBD1 | . | CASSQRSGGNGANVLTF | TGTGCCAGCAGCCAAAGGTCAGGGGGCAATGGGGCCAACGTCCTGACTTTC
TRBJ2-5 | TRBV10-3 | . | . | CAISQSGSQETQYF | TGTGCCATCAGCCAGAGCGGGTCCCAAGAGACCCAGTACTTC
TRBJ2-5 | TRBV30 | TRBD1 | few | CAWSVQGAPETQYF | TGTGCCTGGAGTGTACAGGGGGCCCCAGAGACCCAGTACTTC
TRBJ2-3 | TRBV7-8 | . | . | CASSTSPHTDTQYF | TGTGCCAGCAGCACTAGCCCACACACAGATACGCAGTATTTT
TRBJ2-2 | TRBV5-8 | TRBD1 | . | CASSLDSGQVSAGELFF | TGTGCCAGCAGCTTGGATTCCGGACAGGTCTCAGCCGGGGAGCTGTTTTTT
TRBJ1-1 | TRBV19 | TRBD1 | . | CASSTGGNTEAFF | TGTGCCAGTAGTACAGGGGGGAACACTGAAGCTTTCTTT
TRBJ1-2 | TRBV5-1 | TRBD1 | . | CASSSDRGTSGYTF | TGCGCCAGCAGCTCCGACAGGGGGACCTCTGGCTACACCTTC
TRBJ2-1 | TRBV29-1 | . | . | CSVDHRTVYNEQFF | TGCAGCGTTGACCATCGGACAGTCTACAATGAGCAGTTCTTC
TRBJ1-2 | TRBV4-1 | . | . | CASSQMTANYGYTF | TGCGCCAGCAGCCAAATGACAGCGAACTATGGCTACACCTTC
TRBJ2-1 | TRBV29-1 | TRBD2 | . | CSYLGWASGRAHAYNEQFF | TGCAGCTACCTGGGGTGGGCTAGCGGGAGGGCTCACGCCTACAATGAGCAGTTCTTC
TRBJ1-2 | TRBV15 | . | few | CATSRDSRGYGYTF | TGTGCCACCAGCAGAGACTCCAGGGGCTATGGCTACACCTTC
TRBJ1-4 | TRBV19 | TRBD1 | . | CASRDRDTTSEKLFF | TGTGCCAGTAGGGACAGGGATACGACGAGTGAAAAACTGTTTTTT
TRBJ1-4 | TRBV6-1 | . | . | CASSDGRYNEKLFF | TGTGCCAGCAGTGACGGGAGATACAATGAAAAACTGTTTTTT
TRBJ2-7 | TRBV6-5 | . | . | CASMDDRTYEQYF | TGTGCCAGCATGGACGACAGAACCTACGAGCAGTACTTC
TRBJ2-7 | TRBV4-2 | TRBD2 | . | CASSQDTSGVYEQYF | TGTGCCAGCAGCCAAGATACTAGCGGGGTTTACGAGCAGTACTTC
TRBJ1-6 | TRBV2 | TRBD1 | . | CASSRTGPVSPLHF | TGTGCCAGCAGCCGGACAGGGCCCGTCTCACCCCTCCACTTT
TRBJ1-5 | TRBV4-3 | . | . | CASSQDEGQPQHF | TGCGCCAGCAGCCAAGACGAGGGTCAGCCCCAGCATTTT
TRBJ1-4 | TRBV19 | . | . | CASSMGQTAANEKLFF | TGTGCCAGTAGTATGGGGCAGACAGCAGCAAATGAAAAACTGTTTTTT
TRBJ2-7 | TRBV4-3 | TRBD1 | . | CASSQDTTGDSSEQYF | TGCGCCAGCAGCCAAGATACGACAGGGGATTCGAGCGAGCAGTACTTC
TRBJ1-2 | TRBV13 | TRBD1 | . | CASSLGTGDGYTF | TGTGCCAGCAGCTTAGGGACAGGGGATGGCTACACCTTC
TRBJ2-3 | TRBV11-2 | . | few | CASSLIADTQYF | TGTGCCAGCAGCCTTATAGCAGATACGCAGTATTTT
TRBJ2-2 | TRBV28 | TRBD1 | . | CASSYTPGQRTGELFF | TGTGCCAGCAGCTATACCCCGGGACAGCGTACCGGGGAGCTGTTTTTT
TRBJ1-5 | TRBV19 | . | . | CASRGQGWDQPQHF | TGTGCCAGTAGAGGCCAGGGATGGGATCAGCCCCAGCATTTT
TRBJ2-1 | TRBV7-2 | TRBD1 | . | CASSPGGQGFNEQFF | TGTGCCAGCAGCCCGGGGGGACAGGGATTCAATGAGCAGTTCTTC
TRBJ2-7 | TRBV7-9 | . | few | CASSKSVYEQYF | TGTGCCAGCAGCAAGTCGGTTTACGAGCAGTACTTC
TRBJ2-3 | TRBV7-5 | . | . | CARSLADTGTDTQYF | TGTGCCAGAAGCCTAGCCGATACAGGGACAGATACGCAGTATTTT
TRBJ2-7 | TRBV4-1 | . | . | CASSQRPLGRDEQYF | TGCGCCAGCAGCCAACGGCCCCTGGGGCGCGACGAGCAGTACTTC